Listed below are T cell receptor beta chains from one sample, sequenced in a study of shared clonotypes between healthy human individuals. Profiled with immunoSEQ multiplex PCR; TCRdb holds only in-frame clones, not every one. The sample has millions of clones; about 92% are singletons. The sequencing input was naive CD8+ T cells from PBMCs. The receptor source for this set is a man between 18 and 29 years old in good health. Some clones in this sample may be carry-over from other donors' samples. Each CDR3 is given with its conserved first and last residue. D genes are given only for firm matches.

d_gene: -; v_gene: TRBV6-6; j_gene: TRBJ2-7; CDR3aa: CASSYSSPGMYEQYF
d_gene: -; v_gene: TRBV6-1; j_gene: TRBJ1-1; CDR3aa: CASTWGWNTEAFF
d_gene: TRBD1; v_gene: TRBV4-3; j_gene: TRBJ2-7; CDR3aa: CASSLDRVYEQYF
d_gene: -; v_gene: TRBV27; j_gene: TRBJ2-2; CDR3aa: CASSPTITGELFF
d_gene: -; v_gene: TRBV19; j_gene: TRBJ2-2; CDR3aa: CASSIGWGDPGELFF
d_gene: -; v_gene: TRBV5-6; j_gene: TRBJ2-7; CDR3aa: CASSLGSTYEQYF
d_gene: -; v_gene: TRBV7-2; j_gene: TRBJ2-3; CDR3aa: CASSLVALMGTPDTQYF
d_gene: -; v_gene: TRBV27; j_gene: TRBJ2-6; CDR3aa: CASSLTSMSGANVLTF
d_gene: -; v_gene: TRBV5-4; j_gene: TRBJ2-5; CDR3aa: CASPLGRFETQYF
d_gene: -; v_gene: TRBV6-5; j_gene: TRBJ2-2; CDR3aa: CASSYSNTGELFF
d_gene: TRBD1; v_gene: TRBV4-1; j_gene: TRBJ1-4; CDR3aa: CASSQVNRDRYEKLFF
d_gene: TRBD2; v_gene: TRBV13; j_gene: TRBJ2-1; CDR3aa: CASSLRTSVYNEQFF
d_gene: -; v_gene: TRBV6-5; j_gene: TRBJ2-7; CDR3aa: CASSYPEQYF
d_gene: -; v_gene: TRBV2; j_gene: TRBJ2-1; CDR3aa: CASSLTGSSYNEQFF
d_gene: -; v_gene: TRBV4-2; j_gene: TRBJ2-7; CDR3aa: CASSQQRGHGPYF
d_gene: -; v_gene: TRBV28; j_gene: TRBJ1-5; CDR3aa: CASISVFVVNQPQHF